This entry describes one TCR beta chain. The source of the sample is a study of T cell changes during pregnancy in multiple sclerosis. This CDR3 has 14 residues. After removal of 9 bases from V and 3 bases from J, the junction contained 5 bases not matched to a gene. In germline, CDR1 is SGHTA, CDR2 FQGTGA. The protocol was immunoSEQ multiplex PCR, while the TCRdb copy is restricted to in-frame clones and leaves out a portion. The sample lists tens of thousands of clones, about nine tenths occurring once. This TCR came from a female donor with multiple sclerosis, enrolled in a pregnancy study. The chain has TRBV7-3 and TRBJ1-6; TRBD1 aligns across 7 bases. The input for sequencing was CD4+ T cells from peripheral blood mononuclear cells, taken in the second trimester of pregnancy. Here the CDR3 reads CASSDRDYNSPLHF. As DNA, the CDR3 is TGTGCCAGTTCCGACAGGGACTATAATTCACCCCTCCACTTT.